This record concerns one TCR beta chain sequence. Its antigen remains unidentified. Evenly divided among several immunoSEQ plates was the genomic DNA of each subset. Replicate sorted-subset PCRs were loaded with around 220 ng DNA, about 28,000 T cell genomes. Data came from immunoSEQ multiplex PCR; TCRdb stores just in-frame clones and leaves some out. This sample carries about 980,000 clones, less than 85% of them seen once, and the ten largest clones take about 1.5%. The sample comes from a study of shared clonotypes between healthy human individuals. Background on the study: Three plates were used per donor for CD4 naive, three for CD4 memory, two for CD8 naive and one for CD8 memory.

Study-level findings and limits: Across subsets, estimated richness was generally greater for naive than for memory populations.

The ends lost 3 bases at V and 4 bases at J; junction bases unmatched: 1. The CDR3 is made up of 12 amino acids. The germline CDR1 and CDR2 sequences are SGHNT and YYREEE (reference sequence). The material sequenced was memory CD4+ T cells sorted from blood. The subset was: CD45RA-negative fraction. The V call is TRBV5-4, the J call TRBJ2-7, with 7 positions matching TRBD2. This receptor was obtained from a man aged 18-30 years in good health. The CDR3 sequence: CASSWEGYEQYF. The CDR3 bases are TGTGCCAGCAGCTGGGAGGGGTACGAGCAGTACTTC.